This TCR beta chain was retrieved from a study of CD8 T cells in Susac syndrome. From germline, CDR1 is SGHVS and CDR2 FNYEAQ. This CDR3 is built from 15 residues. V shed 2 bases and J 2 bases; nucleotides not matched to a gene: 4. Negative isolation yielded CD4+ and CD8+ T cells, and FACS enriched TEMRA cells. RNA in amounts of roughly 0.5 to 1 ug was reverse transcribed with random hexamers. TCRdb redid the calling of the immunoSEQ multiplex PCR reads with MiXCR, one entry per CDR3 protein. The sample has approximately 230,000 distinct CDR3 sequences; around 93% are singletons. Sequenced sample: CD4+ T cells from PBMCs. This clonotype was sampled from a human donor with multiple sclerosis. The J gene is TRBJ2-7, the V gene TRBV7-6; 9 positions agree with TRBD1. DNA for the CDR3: TGTGCCAGCAGCTTATTAGGGACAGGGACCTACGAGCAGTACTTC. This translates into CASSLLGTGTYEQYF.